Each of the 23 T cell receptor beta chains below was sequenced from the same sample in a study of cytomegalovirus exposure and HLA in healthy donors. The study ran its PCR with 60 Vbeta and 13 Jbeta primers. Profiling relied on immunoSEQ multiplex PCR, and the TCRdb table lists in-frame clones only, not all of them. Counted here are fewer than 150,000 clones, 73% occurring once; the ten biggest clones make up approximately 15%. Input material: PBMCs. The receptors shown here come from a human donor in good health.

V usage is TRBV7-8 and J usage is TRBJ2-2; 10 bases align to TRBD2. Germline V CDR1 and CDR2: SGHVS, FQNEAQ. Trimming at V came to 2 bases and at J to 7 bases, leaving 7 bases not matched to a gene. The CDR3 runs 16 residues. Written as DNA, the CDR3 is TGTGCCAGCAGCTTACTTCCTAGCGGGAGTGGCGGGGAGCTGTTTTTT. Translating it yields CASSLLPSGSGGELFF.

V gene TRBV19 combines with J gene TRBJ2-1; 14 nucleotides line up with TRBD2. The CDR3 length is 16 residues. Trimming removed 6 bases from V and 7 bases from J; junction bases left unmatched: 8. Per the germline V gene, CDR1 is LNHDA and CDR2 is SQIVND (reference sequence). CDR3 amino acids: CASRPGTSGSTNEQFF. CDR3 in DNA: TGTGCCAGTAGGCCAGGGACTAGCGGGAGTACAAATGAGCAGTTCTTC.

V and J are TRBV11-2 and TRBJ2-7; 10 positions agree with TRBD2. The germline V gene has CDR1 SGHAT and CDR2 FQNNGV. The V gene end was trimmed by 5 bases and the J gene end by 5 bases; junction bases not matched to a gene: 9. The CDR3 extends over 15 amino acids. The CDR3 DNA reads as TGTGCCAGCAGCCATGGACTAGCGGTGGGACACGAGCAGTACTTC. This sequence encodes CASSHGLAVGHEQYF.

The chain links TRBV29-1 to TRBJ2-1; 12 bases match TRBD2. Trimming cost V 2 bases and J 5 bases; bases outside gene matches: 4. This CDR3 has 15 amino acids. From germline, CDR1 is SQVTM and CDR2 ANQGSEA. The CDR3 DNA follows: TGCAGCGTTGAACTAGCGGGAGGGCCGCACAATGAGCAGTTCTTC. This translates into CSVELAGGPHNEQFF.

This clone appeared once. The chain employs TRBV11-3 and TRBJ2-3, with 12 bases that match TRBD2. J lost 2 bases, V lost 5 bases, and 5 bases had no gene match. The CDR3 has 16 amino acids. Germline values: CDR1 SGHNT, CDR2 YENEEA. The CDR3 bases are TGTGCCAGCAGCCCCGGGACTAGCGGGCACACAGATACGCAGTATTTT. It specifies CASSPGTSGHTDTQYF.

This clone was counted a few times. In DNA, the CDR3 is TGTGCCAGCAGTTCGTGGCTAGCGGGCCCCCTGAGCTCCTACAATGAGCAGTTCTTC. It encodes CASSSWLAGPLSSYNEQFF. The chain recombines TRBV28 with TRBJ2-1; 8 bases match TRBD2. The CDR3 is 19 amino acids. Germline CDR1 is MDHEN and CDR2 is SYDVKM. Trimming cost V 4 bases and J 0 bases; bases outside gene matches: 14.

This clone was seen a few times. This chain connects TRBV11-2 to TRBJ1-2, with 9 bases lining up with TRBD1. Trimming cost V 5 bases and J 3 bases; bases outside gene matches: 7. The CDR3 contains 15 residues. Germline CDR1 is SGHAT and CDR2 is FQNNGV. The CDR3 sequence is CASSNTGQGDYGYTF. DNA of the CDR3: TGTGCCAGCAGCAATACGGGACAGGGAGACTATGGCTACACCTTC.

This clone was seen only once. The V and J genes are TRBV19 and TRBJ2-5, with 7 bases that match TRBD2. The trim removed 2 bases at V and 2 bases at J, leaving 8 bases unmatched. The V gene's germline CDR1 is LNHDA and CDR2 SQIVND (reference sequence). The CDR3 has 16 residues. The CDR3 DNA reads as TGTGCCAGTAGTATATACGGGACTAACGAACAAGAGACCCAGTACTTC. It is translated as CASSIYGTNEQETQYF.

A few counts support this clone. This sequence joins TRBV28 and TRBJ1-1; D may be TRBD1 (6 bases). V dropped 4 bases and J dropped 7 bases, with 13 bases sitting between them. CDR1 MDHEN and CDR2 SYDVKM come from the germline V gene. This CDR3 is built from 13 residues. The DNA of the CDR3 is TGTGCCAGCAGTTCCACAGGGATGCGTGAAGCTTTCTTT. It specifies CASSSTGMREAFF.

The rearrangement links TRBV13 to TRBJ2-7, with 8 bases aligning to TRBD1. The CDR3 runs 15 residues. Unmatched junction bases numbered 6, after V lost 5 bases and J lost 0 bases. CDR1 is PRHDT and CDR2 is FYEKMQ in the germline V gene (reference sequence). CDR3 nucleotides: TGTGCCAGCAGCAGAGGGGGACAGGCCTCCTACGAGCAGTACTTC. It specifies CASSRGGQASYEQYF. Full variable domain (missing parts from reference TRBV13 and TRBJ2-7): AAGVIQSPRHLIKEKRETATLKCYPIPRHDTVYWYQQGPGQDPQFLISFYEKMQSDKGSIPDRFSAQQFSDYHSELNMSSLELGDSALYFCASSRGGQASYEQYFGPGTRLTVT.

CDR3 DNA sequence: TGTGCCAGCAGCTCAGGACTTGACAGCTTCTCCTACGAGCAGTACTTC. It codes for CASSSGLDSFSYEQYF. The chain employs TRBV13 and TRBJ2-7; D assignment may be TRBD1 or TRBD2 (5 bases each). The germline CDR1 and CDR2 sequences are PRHDT and FYEKMQ (reference sequence). Trimming shortened V by 4 bases and J by 0 bases, and 16 bases separated the two germline ends. This CDR3 spans 16 amino acids.

This chain connects TRBV27 to TRBJ2-1; 14 bases line up with TRBD2. Trimming removed 6 bases from V and 12 bases from J; junction bases left unmatched: 13. Germline V lookup: CDR1 MNHEY, CDR2 SMNVEV (reference sequence). The CDR3 consists of 16 residues. CDR3 in amino acids: CASSLASGLAGGGQFF. CDR3 bases: TGTGCCAGCAGCTTGGCATCTGGACTAGCGGGGGGAGGGCAGTTCTTC.

Here the CDR3 reads CASSPIWDSHQPQHF. For the CDR3, the DNA is TGTGCCAGCTCACCAATTTGGGACAGCCATCAGCCCCAGCATTTT. The chain uses TRBV18 and TRBJ1-5; 7 bases are shared with TRBD1. From germline, CDR1 is KGHSH and CDR2 LQKENI. This CDR3 is 15 amino acids long. V gave up 2 bases and J gave up 5 bases; unmatched junction bases: 6. Combining the CDR3 with reference TRBV18 and TRBJ1-5 gives the whole variable domain NAGVMQNPRHLVRRRGQEARLRCSPMKGHSHVYWYRQLPEEGLKFMVYLQKENIIDESGMPKERFSAEFPKEGPSILRIQQVVRGDSAAYFCASSPIWDSHQPQHFGDGTRLSIL.

This rearrangement joins TRBV28 to TRBJ2-5; 9 bases agree with TRBD1. V trimming: 5 bases; J trimming: 5 bases; junction bases outside the gene matches: 9. CDR1 MDHEN and CDR2 SYDVKM come from the germline V gene. This CDR3 contains 15 residues. The CDR3 DNA reads TGTGCCAGCAGTGGGGACAGGGAATCTTTGGAGACCCAGTACTTC. Protein product: CASSGDRESLETQYF. Based on the CDR3 plus reference TRBV28 and TRBJ2-5, the full variable domain is DVKVTQSSRYLVKRTGEKVFLECVQDMDHENMFWYRQDPGLGLRLIYFSYDVKMKEKGDIPEGYSVSREKKERFSLILESASTNQTSMYLCASSGDRESLETQYFGPGTRLLVL.

The chain recombines TRBV28 with TRBJ1-5; D gene ambiguous. The V gene lost 2 bases and the J gene lost 0 bases, with 8 bases spanning the gap. This CDR3 is 15 amino acids long. From germline, CDR1 is MDHEN and CDR2 SYDVKM. CDR3 region: CASSLSGYSNQPQHF. CDR3 DNA: TGTGCCAGCAGTTTAAGCGGTTATAGCAATCAGCCCCAGCATTTT.

The genes are TRBV2 and TRBJ1-2; D unresolved. CDR1 is SNHLY, CDR2 FYNNEI, per germline. CDR3 length equals 11 residues. V lost 8 bases and J 5 bases, leaving 9 bases between the germline ends. CDR3 DNA: TGTGCCAGCGGTAGGAGTTATGGCTACACCTTC. Protein product: CASGRSYGYTF.

As DNA, the CDR3 is TGCGCCAGCAGCCCAGGATATGGTAGCTCCTACGAGCAGTACTTC. It is translated as CASSPGYGSSYEQYF. This chain uses TRBV4-1 with TRBJ2-7; D is uncertain. This CDR3 is built from 15 residues. The germline V gene has CDR1 MGHRA and CDR2 YSYEKL. Trimming took off 4 bases at V and 0 bases at J, with 13 bases between the two ends.

CDR3 sequence reads: CASMGQGDEKLFF. The CDR3 nucleotides are TGTGCCAGCATGGGACAGGGAGATGAAAAACTGTTTTTT. V gene TRBV6-4 combines with J gene TRBJ1-4, with 9 bases identical to TRBD1. Germline lookup yields CDR1 MRHNA and CDR2 SNTAGT. The V segment lost 7 bases and the J segment 6 bases; nucleotides outside the gene matches: 3. This CDR3 has 13 amino acids.

The CDR3 region is CASSLSGGTEAFF. CDR3 coding DNA: TGTGCCAGCAGCTTATCGGGGGGCACTGAAGCTTTCTTT. The rearrangement joins TRBV7-9 to TRBJ1-1, with D maybe TRBD1 (5 bases). The germline CDR1 and CDR2 sequences are SEHNR and FQNEAQ (reference sequence). Trimming took 2 bases from V and 4 from J, leaving 8 bases between them. This CDR3 spans 13 amino acids.

The chain recombines TRBV27 with TRBJ2-5, with D possibly matching TRBD2 (5 bases). The CDR3 runs 14 residues. CDR1 MNHEY and CDR2 SMNVEV come from the germline V gene (reference sequence). V dropped 2 bases and J dropped 4 bases, with 11 bases sitting between them. The CDR3 spells CASSLTLAPETQYF. The CDR3 bases are TGTGCCAGCAGTTTAACCCTAGCCCCAGAGACCCAGTACTTC.

The V and J genes are TRBV6-1 and TRBJ2-1, with 9 bases aligning to TRBD1. V gave up 6 bases and J gave up 8 bases; unmatched junction bases: 5. The CDR3 loop spans 13 amino acids. The V gene's germline CDR1 is MNHNS and CDR2 SASEGT. CDR3 in amino acids: CASSPTGGDEQFF. As DNA, the CDR3 is TGTGCCAGCAGCCCAACAGGGGGCGATGAGCAGTTCTTC.

The chain combines TRBV19 with TRBJ2-3; TRBD2 is a possible D gene (5 bases). V shed 4 bases and J shed 5 bases, with 16 bases lying between them. CDR1 and CDR2 (germline): LNHDA, SQIVND (reference sequence). The CDR3 is 15 residues long. The CDR3, as DNA: TGTGCCAGTAGTACCAAAAAGACTACACAAGATACGCAGTATTTT. It yields the protein CASSTKKTTQDTQYF.

This clone has a handful of counts. The CDR3: CASTKTSGRSDTQYF. The CDR3 bases are TGTGCCAGCACCAAGACTAGCGGGAGATCAGATACGCAGTATTTT. The V and J genes are TRBV6-6 and TRBJ2-3; TRBD2 aligns across 12 bases. There are 15 residues in the CDR3. The ends lost 7 bases at V and 4 bases at J; junction bases unmatched: 6. Germline CDR1 reads MNHNY; CDR2 reads SVGAGI (reference sequence).